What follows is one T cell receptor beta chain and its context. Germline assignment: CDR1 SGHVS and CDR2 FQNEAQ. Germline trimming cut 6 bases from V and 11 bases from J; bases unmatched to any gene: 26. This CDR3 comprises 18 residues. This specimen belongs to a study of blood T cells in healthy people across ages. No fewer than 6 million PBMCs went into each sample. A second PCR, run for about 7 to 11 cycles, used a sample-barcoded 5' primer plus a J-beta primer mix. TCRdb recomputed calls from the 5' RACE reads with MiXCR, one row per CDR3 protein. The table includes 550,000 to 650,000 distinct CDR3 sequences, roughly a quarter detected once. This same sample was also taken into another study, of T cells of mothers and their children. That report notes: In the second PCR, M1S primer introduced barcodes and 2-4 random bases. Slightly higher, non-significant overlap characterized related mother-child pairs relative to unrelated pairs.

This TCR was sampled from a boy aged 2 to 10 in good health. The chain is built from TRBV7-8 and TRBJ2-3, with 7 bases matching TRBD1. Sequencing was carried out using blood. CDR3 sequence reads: CASSLPSLGQARKARQYF. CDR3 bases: TGTGCCAGCAGTCTCCCCTCTTTAGGACAGGCCAGGAAGGCTAGGCAGTATTTT. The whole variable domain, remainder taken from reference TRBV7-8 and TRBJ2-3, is GAGVSQSPRYKVAKRGQDVALRCDPISGHVSLFWYQQALGQGPEFLTYFQNEAQLDKSGLPSDRFFAERPEGSVSTLKIQRTQQEDSAVYLCASSLPSLGQARKARQYFGPGTRLTVL.